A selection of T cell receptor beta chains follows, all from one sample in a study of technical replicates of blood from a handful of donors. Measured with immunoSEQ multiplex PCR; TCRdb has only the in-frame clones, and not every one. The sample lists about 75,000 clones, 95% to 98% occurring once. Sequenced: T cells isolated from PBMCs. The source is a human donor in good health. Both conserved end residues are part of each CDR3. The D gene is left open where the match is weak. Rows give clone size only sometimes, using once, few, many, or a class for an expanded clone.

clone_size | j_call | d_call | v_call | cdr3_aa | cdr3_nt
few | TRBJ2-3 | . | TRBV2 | CASTPDLGDTQYF | TGTGCCAGCACTCCGGACTTGGGAGATACGCAGTATTTT
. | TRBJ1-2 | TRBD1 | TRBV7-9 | CASRQGGQHGYTF | TGTGCCAGCAGACAGGGGGGACAACATGGCTACACCTTC
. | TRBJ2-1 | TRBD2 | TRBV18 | CASSPMGLAIYNEQFF | TGTGCCAGCTCACCGATGGGACTAGCGATTTACAATGAGCAGTTCTTC
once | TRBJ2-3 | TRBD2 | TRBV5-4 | CASSGTSGGVSTDTQYF | TGTGCCAGCAGCGGGACTAGCGGGGGTGTAAGCACAGATACGCAGTATTTT
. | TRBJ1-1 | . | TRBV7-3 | CASSLRGDGTEAFF | TGTGCCAGCAGCTTACGGGGTGACGGCACTGAAGCTTTCTTT
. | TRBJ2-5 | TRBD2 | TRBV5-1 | CASSREVQETQYF | TGCGCCAGCAGCCGGGAGGTCCAAGAGACCCAGTACTTC
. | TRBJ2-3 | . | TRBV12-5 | CASGLVLPDRTDTQYF | TGTGCTAGTGGTTTGGTACTTCCGGACAGAACAGATACGCAGTATTTT
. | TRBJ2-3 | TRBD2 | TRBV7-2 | CASGRGPTDTQYF | TGCGCAAGCGGGAGAGGCCCCACAGATACGCAGTATTTT
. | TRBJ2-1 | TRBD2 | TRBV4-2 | CASSQETGLAGEQFF | TGTGCCAGCAGCCAAGAGACGGGACTAGCGGGAGAGCAGTTCTTC
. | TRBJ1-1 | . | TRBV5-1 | CASRLGLLEIFTEAFF | TGCGCCAGCAGACTGGGCCTATTAGAGATATTCACTGAAGCTTTCTTT
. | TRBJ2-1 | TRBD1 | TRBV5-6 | CASSRGQGDEQFF | TGTGCCAGCAGCAGAGGACAGGGCGATGAGCAGTTCTTC
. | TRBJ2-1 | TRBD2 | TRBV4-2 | CASSHPGLAGGREQFF | TGTGCCAGCAGCCATCCGGGACTAGCGGGGGGGCGTGAGCAGTTCTTC
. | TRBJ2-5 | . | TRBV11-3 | CASSQQRQETQYF | TGTGCCAGCAGCCAACAGAGACAAGAGACCCAGTACTTC
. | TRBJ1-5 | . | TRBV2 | CASSFTGFDQPQHF | TGTGCCAGCAGTTTTACAGGGTTCGATCAGCCCCAGCATTTT
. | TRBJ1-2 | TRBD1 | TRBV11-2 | CASSSAGGLSYTF | TGTGCCAGCAGCTCCGCAGGGGGCCTAAGCTACACCTTC
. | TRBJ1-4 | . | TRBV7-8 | CASSLFEINEKLFF | TGTGCCAGCAGCTTATTTGAGATTAATGAAAAACTGTTTTTT
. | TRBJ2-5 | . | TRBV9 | CASSRVAETQYF | TGTGCCAGCAGCCGGGTGGCGGAGACCCAGTACTTC
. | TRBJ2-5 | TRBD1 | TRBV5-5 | CASSLAGTEETQYF | TGTGCCAGCAGCTTGGCAGGGACAGAAGAGACCCAGTACTTC
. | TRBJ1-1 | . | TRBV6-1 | CASSDLTEAFF | TGTGCCAGCAGTGATCTGACAGAAGCTTTCTTT
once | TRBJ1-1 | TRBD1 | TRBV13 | CASSSTAPGTGLMNTEAFF | TGTGCCAGCAGCTCAACCGCCCCCGGGACAGGACTTATGAACACTGAAGCTTTCTTT
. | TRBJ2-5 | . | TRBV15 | CATSPAGKYQETQYF | TGTGCCACCAGTCCCGCAGGGAAGTACCAAGAGACCCAGTACTTC
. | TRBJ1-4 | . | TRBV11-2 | CASSPDGGYGKLFF | TGTGCCAGCAGCCCAGATGGGGGGTACGGAAAACTGTTTTTT
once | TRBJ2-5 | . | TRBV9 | CASSLLRGSQETQYF | TGTGCCAGCAGCCTTCTTAGGGGGTCTCAAGAGACCCAGTACTTC
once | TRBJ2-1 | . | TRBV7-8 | CASSPWRLETYNEQFF | TGTGCCAGCAGCCCGTGGCGGCTAGAGACCTACAATGAGCAGTTCTTC
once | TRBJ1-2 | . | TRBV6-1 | CASTRHEQVFRYTF | TGTGCCAGCACCCGGCATGAGCAGGTTTTTCGCTACACCTTC
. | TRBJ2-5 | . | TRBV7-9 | CASSSHSGQETQYF | TGTGCCAGCAGCTCACACAGCGGGCAAGAGACCCAGTACTTC
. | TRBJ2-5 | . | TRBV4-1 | CASSRSTGETQYF | TGCGCCAGCAGCCGATCTACAGGGGAGACCCAGTACTTC
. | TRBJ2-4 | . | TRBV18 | CASSPPSLGKNIQYF | TGTGCCAGCTCACCACCCTCCCTCGGCAAAAACATTCAGTACTTC
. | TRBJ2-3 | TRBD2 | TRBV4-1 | CASSTGTTNTDTQYF | TGCGCCAGCAGCACCGGGACTACCAACACAGATACGCAGTATTTT
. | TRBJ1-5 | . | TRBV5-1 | CASSLRGQGNHQPQHF | TGCGCCAGCAGCTTGCGTGGGCAGGGGAATCATCAGCCCCAGCATTTT
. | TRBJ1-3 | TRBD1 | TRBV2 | CASSGSGQTGNTIYF | TGTGCCAGCAGTGGATCGGGACAGACTGGAAACACCATATATTTT
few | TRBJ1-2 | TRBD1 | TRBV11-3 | CASSFLQGEGKGYTF | TGTGCCAGCAGCTTTCTACAGGGGGAAGGCAAGGGCTACACCTTC
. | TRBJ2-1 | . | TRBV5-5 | CATRDAGATEQFF | TGTGCCACCAGAGACGCAGGGGCCACTGAGCAGTTCTTC
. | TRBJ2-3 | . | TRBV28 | CASSLRELTDTQYF | TGTGCCAGCAGTTTGAGGGAGCTCACAGATACGCAGTATTTT
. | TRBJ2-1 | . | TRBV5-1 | CATSGDKTNEQFF | TGCGCCACCTCAGGGGACAAAACCAATGAGCAGTTCTTC
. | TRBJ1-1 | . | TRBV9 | CASSVGVSEAFF | TGTGCCAGCAGCGTAGGTGTCTCTGAAGCTTTCTTT
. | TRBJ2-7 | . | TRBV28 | CASSFPYQGRAYEQYF | TGTGCCAGCAGTTTCCCTTACCAGGGTAGGGCCTACGAGCAGTACTTC
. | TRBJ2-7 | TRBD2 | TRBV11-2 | CASSVLLDLAGLDYEQYF | TGTGCCAGCAGCGTCCTCCTTGACCTAGCGGGCCTAGACTACGAGCAGTACTTC
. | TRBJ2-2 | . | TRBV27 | CASSLFPSREHTGELFF | TGTGCCAGCAGTTTATTCCCTAGCCGGGAGCACACCGGGGAGCTGTTTTTT
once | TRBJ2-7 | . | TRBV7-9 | CASSLEILASGYEQYF | TGTGCCAGCAGCTTAGAAATACTAGCCTCCGGCTACGAGCAGTACTTC
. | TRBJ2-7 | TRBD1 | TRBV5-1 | CASSQDRGRNSYEQYF | TGCGCCAGCAGCCAGGACAGGGGGCGGAACTCATACGAGCAGTACTTC
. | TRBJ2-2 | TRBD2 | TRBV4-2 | CASRGPREGNTGELFF | TGTGCCAGCAGAGGTCCCCGGGAGGGGAACACCGGGGAGCTGTTTTTT
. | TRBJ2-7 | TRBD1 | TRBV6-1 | CASSPGQGTEQYF | TGTGCCAGCAGTCCGGGACAGGGGACCGAGCAGTACTTC
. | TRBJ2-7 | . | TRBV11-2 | CASSLVSDEQYF | TGTGCCAGCAGCTTAGTAAGCGACGAGCAGTACTTC
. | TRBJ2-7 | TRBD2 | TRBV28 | CASSSKLALSSYEQYF | TGTGCCAGCAGTTCAAAACTAGCGCTAAGCTCCTACGAGCAGTACTTC
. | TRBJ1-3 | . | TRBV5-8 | CASSSRPGLGGNTIYF | TGTGCCAGCAGCTCACGACCGGGACTCGGCGGAAACACCATATATTTT
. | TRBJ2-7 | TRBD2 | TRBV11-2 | CASRWKGLADLSGYEQYF | TGTGCCAGCAGATGGAAGGGACTAGCGGACTTATCGGGGTACGAGCAGTACTTC
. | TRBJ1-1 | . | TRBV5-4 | CASSLTGNEAFF | TGTGCCAGCAGCCTGACAGGCAATGAAGCTTTCTTT
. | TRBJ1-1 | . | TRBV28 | CASSSPGWVEAFF | TGTGCCAGCAGTTCCCCAGGGTGGGTGGAAGCTTTCTTT
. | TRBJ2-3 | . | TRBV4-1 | CASSQIGTDTQYF | TGCGCCAGCAGCCAAATCGGGACAGATACGCAGTATTTT
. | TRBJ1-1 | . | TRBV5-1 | CASSWEGNTEAFF | TGCGCCAGCAGCTGGGAGGGGAACACTGAAGCTTTCTTT
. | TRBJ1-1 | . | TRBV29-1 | CSVQVQGNTEAFF | TGCAGCGTTCAGGTTCAGGGGAACACTGAAGCTTTCTTT
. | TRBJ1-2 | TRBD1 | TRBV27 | CASSLIGTGGNYGYTF | TGTGCCAGCAGTTTAATCGGGACAGGAGGGAACTATGGCTACACCTTC
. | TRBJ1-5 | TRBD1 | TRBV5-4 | CASSLGTGGQPQHF | TGTGCCAGCAGCCTAGGGACAGGGGGCCAGCCCCAGCATTTT
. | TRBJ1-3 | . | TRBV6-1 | CASSEFRGISGNTIYF | TGTGCCAGCAGTGAATTTCGGGGGATCTCTGGAAACACCATATATTTT